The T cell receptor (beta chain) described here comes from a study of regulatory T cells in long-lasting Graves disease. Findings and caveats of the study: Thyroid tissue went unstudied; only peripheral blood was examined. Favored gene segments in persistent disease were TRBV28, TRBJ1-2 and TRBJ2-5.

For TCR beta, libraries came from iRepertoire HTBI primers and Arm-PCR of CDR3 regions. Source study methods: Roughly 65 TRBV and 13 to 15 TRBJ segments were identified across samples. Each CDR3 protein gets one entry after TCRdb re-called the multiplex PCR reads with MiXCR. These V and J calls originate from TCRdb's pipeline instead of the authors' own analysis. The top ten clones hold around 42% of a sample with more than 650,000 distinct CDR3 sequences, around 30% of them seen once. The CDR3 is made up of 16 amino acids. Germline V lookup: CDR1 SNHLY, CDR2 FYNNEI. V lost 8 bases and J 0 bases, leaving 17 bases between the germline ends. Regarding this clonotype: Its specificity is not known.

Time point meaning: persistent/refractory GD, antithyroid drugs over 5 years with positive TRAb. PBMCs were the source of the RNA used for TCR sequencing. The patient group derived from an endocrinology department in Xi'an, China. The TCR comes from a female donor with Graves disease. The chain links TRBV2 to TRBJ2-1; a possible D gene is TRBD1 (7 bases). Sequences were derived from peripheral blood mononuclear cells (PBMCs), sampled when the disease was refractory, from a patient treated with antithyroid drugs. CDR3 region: CASAGTAKSSYNEQFF. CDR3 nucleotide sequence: TGTGCCAGCGCGGGGACAGCAAAGAGCTCCTACAATGAGCAGTTCTTC.